Listed below are T cell receptor beta chains from one sample, sequenced in a study of blood T cells in healthy people across ages. MiXCR was run by TCRdb on the 5' RACE reads, yielding one entry per CDR3 protein. The sample holds 1,500,000 or so distinct CDR3 sequences; roughly 64% are singletons and the top ten take 6.5% to 8.5%. The sample taken for sequencing was blood. Receptors were obtained from a man younger than 35 in good health. The CDR3 runs from the conserved cysteine through the conserved F or W. A D gene is named only where the DNA matches it firmly. Some rows mark clone size as missing; the rest say once, few, many or name a class of expanded clone.

v_gene: TRBV3-1; d_gene: NA; abundance: few; j_gene: TRBJ1-1; CDR3nt: TGTGCCAGCAGCCCCCGTCCCCCCACTTTGAACACTGAAGCTTTCTTT; CDR3aa: CASSPRPPTLNTEAFF
v_gene: TRBV10-1; d_gene: NA; abundance: few; j_gene: TRBJ2-3; CDR3nt: TGCGCCAGCAGCTGGCTGGATACGCAGTATTTT; CDR3aa: CASSWLDTQYF
v_gene: TRBV6-2/TRBV6-3; d_gene: TRBD1; abundance: NA; j_gene: TRBJ2-3; CDR3nt: TGTGCCAGCACCCCAGGGACAGGGGGAGGAACAGATACGCAGTATTTT; CDR3aa: CASTPGTGGGTDTQYF
v_gene: TRBV27; d_gene: NA; abundance: few; j_gene: TRBJ2-7; CDR3nt: TGTGCCAGCAGTTCCAGGAATCTGAACCTCTACGAGCAGTACTTC; CDR3aa: CASSSRNLNLYEQYF
v_gene: TRBV28; d_gene: NA; abundance: NA; j_gene: TRBJ2-3; CDR3nt: TGTGCCAGCAGCCGGGGGGACACAAGCACAGATACGCAGTATTTT; CDR3aa: CASSRGDTSTDTQYF
v_gene: TRBV7-9; d_gene: NA; abundance: NA; j_gene: TRBJ2-7; CDR3nt: TGTGCCAGCAGCTCGCCAGGAATCTCCTACGAGCAGTACTTC; CDR3aa: CASSSPGISYEQYF
v_gene: TRBV6-2/TRBV6-3; d_gene: TRBD1; abundance: NA; j_gene: TRBJ2-7; CDR3nt: TGTGCCAGCAGTTACTACCGACAGGGCCTCGAGCAGTACTTC; CDR3aa: CASSYYRQGLEQYF
v_gene: TRBV7-4; d_gene: TRBD2; abundance: few; j_gene: TRBJ2-1; CDR3nt: TGTGCCAGCAGTCGGGGACTAGCGGGGGGTCGATACAATGAGCAGTTCTTC; CDR3aa: CASSRGLAGGRYNEQFF
v_gene: TRBV6-1; d_gene: NA; abundance: NA; j_gene: TRBJ1-2; CDR3nt: TGTGCCAGCAGTGAGACGAGGGGGGTTGGCTACACCTTC; CDR3aa: CASSETRGVGYTF
v_gene: TRBV7-9; d_gene: NA; abundance: NA; j_gene: TRBJ2-7; CDR3nt: TGTGCCAGCAGCTTAGCTACAGGGGGGGAGTCCTACGAGCAGTACTTC; CDR3aa: CASSLATGGESYEQYF
v_gene: TRBV27; d_gene: TRBD1; abundance: once; j_gene: TRBJ1-6; CDR3nt: TGTGCCAGCGGCAGGGGGAGTAATTCACCCCTCCACTTT; CDR3aa: CASGRGSNSPLHF
v_gene: TRBV4-1; d_gene: NA; abundance: NA; j_gene: TRBJ2-3; CDR3nt: TGCGCCAGCAGCCAAGCAGTAACGTGGCAGGCGAACACAGATACGCAGTATTTT; CDR3aa: CASSQAVTWQANTDTQYF
v_gene: TRBV4-1; d_gene: TRBD1; abundance: NA; j_gene: TRBJ1-5; CDR3nt: TGCGCCAGCAGCCAACCCCGACAGGGGAATCAGCCCCAGCATTTT; CDR3aa: CASSQPRQGNQPQHF
v_gene: TRBV12-3/TRBV12-4; d_gene: NA; abundance: NA; j_gene: TRBJ2-7; CDR3nt: TGTGCCAGCAGTTTGGGGGGCGGAGTCCACGAGCAGTACTTC; CDR3aa: CASSLGGGVHEQYF
v_gene: TRBV20-1; d_gene: TRBD2; abundance: once; j_gene: TRBJ2-3; CDR3nt: TGCAGTGCTAGAGGGAGGCTAGCGGTCCGCACAGATACGCAGTATTTT; CDR3aa: CSARGRLAVRTDTQYF
v_gene: TRBV4-1; d_gene: NA; abundance: NA; j_gene: TRBJ1-4; CDR3nt: TGCGCCAGCAGCCAAGAGGAGGGAAACAGAATGTCTACTAATGAAAAACTGTTTTTT; CDR3aa: CASSQEEGNRMSTNEKLFF
v_gene: TRBV7-2; d_gene: NA; abundance: once; j_gene: TRBJ2-5; CDR3nt: TGTGCCAGCAGCCGAGGACCTCTCGGACAGCAAGAGACCCAGTACTTC; CDR3aa: CASSRGPLGQQETQYF
v_gene: TRBV7-9; d_gene: NA; abundance: NA; j_gene: TRBJ1-4; CDR3nt: TGTGCCAGCAGCCCGAGTTACGCACCCGTGGAAAAACTGTTTTTT; CDR3aa: CASSPSYAPVEKLFF
v_gene: TRBV27; d_gene: TRBD2; abundance: NA; j_gene: TRBJ2-1; CDR3nt: TGTGCCAGCAGTTTAGGACTCGGACTAGCGGGGGGTAACAATGAGCAGTTCTTC; CDR3aa: CASSLGLGLAGGNNEQFF
v_gene: TRBV27; d_gene: TRBD2; abundance: few; j_gene: TRBJ2-7; CDR3nt: TGTGCCAGCAGTCTATCGGCAGCGGGGTTCTCCTACGAGCAGTACTTC; CDR3aa: CASSLSAAGFSYEQYF
v_gene: TRBV6-2/TRBV6-3; d_gene: TRBD1; abundance: NA; j_gene: TRBJ2-3; CDR3nt: TGTGCCAGCAGTAGGCCCAGAACAGGGGGCACAGATACGCAGTATTTT; CDR3aa: CASSRPRTGGTDTQYF
v_gene: TRBV20-1; d_gene: NA; abundance: NA; j_gene: TRBJ1-5; CDR3nt: TGCAGTGCTAGAGATGGGACGAGCAATCAGCCCCAGCATTTT; CDR3aa: CSARDGTSNQPQHF
v_gene: TRBV7-9; d_gene: TRBD1; abundance: NA; j_gene: TRBJ1-2; CDR3nt: TGTGCCAGCAGCTCACCGGGACAGGGCGATAACTATGGCTACACCTTC; CDR3aa: CASSSPGQGDNYGYTF
v_gene: TRBV28; d_gene: TRBD1; abundance: few; j_gene: TRBJ2-7; CDR3nt: TGTGCCAGCAGTTTTATGGGACAGACTAACTACGAGCAGTACTTC; CDR3aa: CASSFMGQTNYEQYF
v_gene: TRBV25-1; d_gene: TRBD1; abundance: NA; j_gene: TRBJ2-7; CDR3nt: TGTGGACAGGGTAAGCAGTACTTC; CDR3aa: CGQGKQYF
v_gene: TRBV25-1; d_gene: NA; abundance: NA; j_gene: TRBJ1-1; CDR3nt: TGTGCCGGCAGAGGCCCGGCGAACACTGAAGCTTTCTTT; CDR3aa: CAGRGPANTEAFF
v_gene: TRBV12-3/TRBV12-4; d_gene: TRBD1; abundance: once; j_gene: TRBJ1-2; CDR3nt: TGTGCCAGTTCGGGACAGCTCTATGGCTACACCTTC; CDR3aa: CASSGQLYGYTF
v_gene: TRBV3-1; d_gene: NA; abundance: NA; j_gene: TRBJ2-3; CDR3nt: TGTGCCAGCAGCCAAAATGCGGTAGGGGGTTACACAGATACGCAGTATTTT; CDR3aa: CASSQNAVGGYTDTQYF
v_gene: TRBV6-1; d_gene: TRBD1; abundance: NA; j_gene: TRBJ2-3; CDR3nt: TGTGCCAGCAGTGAAGTTAGGGGGCAAGATACGCAGTATTTT; CDR3aa: CASSEVRGQDTQYF
v_gene: TRBV29-1; d_gene: NA; abundance: NA; j_gene: TRBJ2-5; CDR3nt: TGCAGCGTACTGGGATTTCAAGGGCGGCCAGAGACCCAGTACTTC; CDR3aa: CSVLGFQGRPETQYF
v_gene: TRBV27; d_gene: NA; abundance: NA; j_gene: TRBJ2-7; CDR3nt: TGTGCCAGCAGTCTTGGACTACCATTTGGCGAGCAGTACTTC; CDR3aa: CASSLGLPFGEQYF
v_gene: TRBV6-2/TRBV6-3; d_gene: TRBD2; abundance: NA; j_gene: TRBJ2-1; CDR3nt: TGTGCCAGCAGTGCTTCTAGCGGGGGGTTTGGTGAGCAGTTCTTC; CDR3aa: CASSASSGGFGEQFF
v_gene: TRBV4-3; d_gene: NA; abundance: NA; j_gene: TRBJ1-4; CDR3nt: TGCGCCAGCAGCCAAGGTGGTGGAGGAGGTAATGAAAAACTGTTTTTT; CDR3aa: CASSQGGGGGNEKLFF
v_gene: TRBV5-8; d_gene: TRBD2; abundance: NA; j_gene: TRBJ2-4; CDR3nt: TGTGCCAGCAGCACTCGGACTAGCGGGAGCTTGACCAAAAACATTCAGTACTTC; CDR3aa: CASSTRTSGSLTKNIQYF
v_gene: TRBV4-1; d_gene: NA; abundance: NA; j_gene: TRBJ2-5; CDR3nt: TGCGCCAGCAGCCAAGCGGGGGGACAAGGGACCCAGTACTTC; CDR3aa: CASSQAGGQGTQYF
v_gene: TRBV29-1; d_gene: NA; abundance: NA; j_gene: TRBJ2-3; CDR3nt: TGCAGCGTTGTCCCCTGGTGGGCAGATACGCAGTATTTT; CDR3aa: CSVVPWWADTQYF
v_gene: TRBV6-6; d_gene: NA; abundance: NA; j_gene: TRBJ1-2; CDR3nt: TGTGCCAGCAGTTACTTGCCAGATAACTATGGCTACACCTTC; CDR3aa: CASSYLPDNYGYTF
v_gene: TRBV13; d_gene: NA; abundance: NA; j_gene: TRBJ2-7; CDR3nt: TGTGCCAGCAGCGTAGTGGGGAACGAGCAGTACTTC; CDR3aa: CASSVVGNEQYF
v_gene: TRBV29-1; d_gene: TRBD1; abundance: once; j_gene: TRBJ2-2; CDR3nt: TGCAGCGTCCAGATACTCGGGACAGGGAACACCGGGGAGCTGTTTTTT; CDR3aa: CSVQILGTGNTGELFF
v_gene: TRBV5-1; d_gene: NA; abundance: NA; j_gene: TRBJ1-1; CDR3nt: TGCGCCAGCAGCTTGGGTTCCGGTGGCACTGAAGCTTTCTTT; CDR3aa: CASSLGSGGTEAFF
v_gene: TRBV3-1; d_gene: NA; abundance: NA; j_gene: TRBJ2-3; CDR3nt: TGTGCGCCAGGGAATGTGGGCACAGATACGCAGTATTTT; CDR3aa: CAPGNVGTDTQYF
v_gene: TRBV7-2; d_gene: NA; abundance: NA; j_gene: TRBJ2-1; CDR3nt: TGTGCCAGCAGCTTTACAGCTCAAGAGACCCAGTTCTTC; CDR3aa: CASSFTAQETQFF
v_gene: TRBV3-1; d_gene: NA; abundance: NA; j_gene: TRBJ1-2; CDR3nt: TGTGCCAGCAGCCCGGACTCACACGGCTATGGCTACACCTTC; CDR3aa: CASSPDSHGYGYTF
v_gene: TRBV7-2; d_gene: NA; abundance: NA; j_gene: TRBJ2-1; CDR3nt: TGCGCCAGCAGCTTGGTCGGAGTAGGGAATGAGCAGTTCTTC; CDR3aa: CASSLVGVGNEQFF
v_gene: TRBV10-3; d_gene: NA; abundance: NA; j_gene: TRBJ2-1; CDR3nt: TGTGCCATCTTGGGGGGCGCGGGTAATGAGCAGTTCTTC; CDR3aa: CAILGGAGNEQFF
v_gene: TRBV6-5; d_gene: NA; abundance: NA; j_gene: TRBJ2-5; CDR3nt: TGTGCCAGCAGACAAAAGGGACGGGAGACCCAGTACTTC; CDR3aa: CASRQKGRETQYF
v_gene: TRBV6-6; d_gene: NA; abundance: NA; j_gene: TRBJ2-3; CDR3nt: TGTGCCAGCAGGACCCCGGGGGGCGGGGGCACAGATACGCAGTATTTT; CDR3aa: CASRTPGGGGTDTQYF
v_gene: TRBV25-1; d_gene: NA; abundance: NA; j_gene: TRBJ2-3; CDR3nt: TGTGCCAGCAGTGCGAAAGGGAAGTCGGGCACAGATACGCAGTATTTT; CDR3aa: CASSAKGKSGTDTQYF
v_gene: TRBV11-2; d_gene: NA; abundance: NA; j_gene: TRBJ2-7; CDR3nt: TGTGCCAGCAGACATGTAGCGAGGAAACCCGCTCCACATTCCAAATACGAGCAGTACTTC; CDR3aa: CASRHVARKPAPHSKYEQYF
v_gene: TRBV20-1; d_gene: TRBD2; abundance: few; j_gene: TRBJ2-7; CDR3nt: TGCAGTGCTAGTCGGCTAGCGGGGACCTACGAGCAGTACTTC; CDR3aa: CSASRLAGTYEQYF
v_gene: TRBV10-3; d_gene: NA; abundance: NA; j_gene: TRBJ1-2; CDR3nt: TGTGCCATCAGTGTCTCTCCCGGGACAAACTATGGCTACACCTTC; CDR3aa: CAISVSPGTNYGYTF
v_gene: TRBV10-3; d_gene: TRBD1; abundance: NA; j_gene: TRBJ2-5; CDR3nt: TGTGCCATCAGTGAGCCAGGGACAGCAGATGGCCAAGAGACCCAGTACTTC; CDR3aa: CAISEPGTADGQETQYF
v_gene: TRBV20-1; d_gene: TRBD1; abundance: NA; j_gene: TRBJ2-7; CDR3nt: TGCAGTGCTAGAGCTCCCTGGGACAGGGAGGTCGAGCAGTACTTC; CDR3aa: CSARAPWDREVEQYF
v_gene: TRBV21-1; d_gene: NA; abundance: NA; j_gene: TRBJ1-2; CDR3nt: TGTGCCAGCAGCAAAACGTGGGACGGTTCAAACTATGGCTACACCTTC; CDR3aa: CASSKTWDGSNYGYTF
v_gene: TRBV2; d_gene: TRBD2; abundance: once; j_gene: TRBJ2-3; CDR3nt: TGTGCCAGCAAGCCGGGACTAGCGGCAGATACGCAGTATTTT; CDR3aa: CASKPGLAADTQYF